Sequencing of this TCR beta chain was carried out in a study of beta chain features in type 1 diabetes. Germline V gene lookup returns CDR1 SNHLY and CDR2 FYNNEI. This CDR3 is built from 15 residues. The V segment lost 1 base and the J segment 5 bases; nucleotides outside the gene matches: 5. As every portion of the isolated RNA was reverse transcribed, the sequencing read expressed TCRB transcripts. Assay: immunoSEQ multiplex PCR; the TCRdb copy retains only in-frame clones and omits some. This table holds roughly 240,000 clones, 11% to 15% found once. This clonotype originated in a woman in her 40s in good health. The rearrangement uses TRBV2 and TRBJ2-5; 9 nucleotides match TRBD2. Input material: naive CD4+ T cells from blood. Written as DNA, the CDR3 is TGTGCCAGCAGTGAAGTTAGCGGGGGTGGGGAGACCCAGTACTTC. Amino acids: CASSEVSGGGETQYF. The full variable domain, with the rest looked up from reference TRBV2 and TRBJ2-5, is EPEVTQTPSHQVTQMGQEVILRCVPISNHLYFYWYRQILGQKVEFLVSFYNNEISEKSEIFDDQFSVERPDGSNFTLKIRSTKLEDSAMYFCASSEVSGGGETQYFGPGTRLLVL.